Each of the 8 T cell receptor beta chains below was sequenced from the same sample in a study of blood T cell repertoires in COVID-19. Clones were sequenced by immunoSEQ multiplex PCR, and TCRdb holds only the in-frame ones, with some missing. The sample has more than 300,000 clones, 80% to 85% seen once. Sequenced material: PBMCs or T cells enriched from blood (not recorded which). The receptors originated from a woman between 50 and 59 years old who had recovered from COVID-19.

The rearrangement joins TRBV19 to TRBJ1-1; D gene ambiguous. The CDR3 covers 14 residues. Trimming removed 10 bases from V and 1 base from J, with 16 bases in between. CDR1 and CDR2 from the germline V gene are LNHDA and SQIVND (reference sequence). CDR3 region: CATMRALRNTEAFF. The CDR3 coding sequence is TGTGCCACTATGAGGGCTCTAAGGAACACTGAAGCTTTCTTT.

The gene calls are TRBV3-1 (or the pseudogene TRBV3-2) and TRBJ1-1; perhaps TRBD1 as D (5 bases). CDR3 length: 13 amino acids. Per germline, CDR1 LGHDT and CDR2 YNNKEL (reference sequence). Trimming took off 4 bases at V and 12 bases at J, with 18 bases between the two ends. The CDR3 DNA reads as TGTGCCAGCAGCCCTTTTGAAAGGGGTAAGACTTTCTTT. Translation: CASSPFERGKTFF.

A few counts support this clone. The V gene is TRBV4-2, the J gene TRBJ2-2; TRBD2 matches at 11 bases. CDR1 LGHNA and CDR2 YNFKEQ come from the germline V gene. The CDR3 totals 15 residues. V lost 4 bases, J lost 7 bases, and 5 bases stayed unmatched. The chain's CDR3 is CASSRLAGGVGELFF. CDR3 nucleotide sequence: TGTGCCAGCAGCCGTCTAGCGGGAGGAGTCGGGGAGCTGTTTTTT.

CDR3 protein: CASSPTSSLTDTQYF. For the CDR3, the DNA is TGTGCCAGCAGCCCGACTAGCAGCCTCACAGATACGCAGTATTTT. J is TRBJ2-3 and V is TRBV6-5; 7 nucleotides line up with TRBD2. After removal of 6 bases from V and 2 bases from J, the junction contained 8 bases not matched to a gene. The CDR3 is 15 residues long. Per germline, CDR1 MNHEY and CDR2 SVGAGI.

This chain links TRBV5-8 with TRBJ2-7, with a possible D match to TRBD2 (5 bases). From germline, CDR1 is SGHTS and CDR2 YDEGEE. The CDR3 loop spans 12 amino acids. Trimming took off 2 bases at V and 6 bases at J, with 9 bases between the two ends. CDR3 coding DNA: TGTGCCAGCAGCTTCCGGGGAACCGAGCAGTACTTC. It codes for CASSFRGTEQYF.

This clone has only a few counts. This sequence joins TRBV19 and TRBJ2-1; TRBD2 is a possible D gene (5 bases). The germline V and J ends were trimmed by 2 bases and 1 base, with 12 bases remaining between them. The CDR3 runs 16 residues. CDR1 is LNHDA, CDR2 SQIVND, per germline (reference sequence). CDR3 sequence (DNA): TGTGCCAGTAGTATACGGGGTGATCCATCCTACAATGAGCAGTTCTTC. It encodes CASSIRGDPSYNEQFF. Filled out from reference TRBV19 and TRBJ2-1, the complete variable domain reads DGGITQSPKYLFRKEGQNVTLSCEQNLNHDAMYWYRQDPGQGLRLIYYSQIVNDFQKGDIAEGYSVSREKKESFPLTVTSAQKNPTAFYLCASSIRGDPSYNEQFFGPGTRLTVL.

The genes are TRBV19 and TRBJ1-5; the D is unclear. Per germline, CDR1 LNHDA and CDR2 SQIVND (reference sequence). The CDR3 totals 13 residues. The germline V and J ends were trimmed by 1 base and 3 bases, with 4 bases remaining between them. CDR3 DNA sequence: TGTGCCAGTAGTATAGGACACAATCAGCCCCAGCATTTT. Translating gives CASSIGHNQPQHF.

This clone was counted once. The rearrangement joins TRBV5-6 to TRBJ2-7, with D possibly being TRBD1 (6 bases). V was cut by 5 bases and J by 6 bases, with 18 bases left in between. The CDR3 extends over 14 amino acids. Germline V lookup: CDR1 SGHDT, CDR2 YYEEEE. This CDR3 is CASSSGQHTGEQYF. CDR3 DNA sequence: TGTGCCAGCAGTTCCGGACAGCACACGGGCGAGCAGTACTTC.